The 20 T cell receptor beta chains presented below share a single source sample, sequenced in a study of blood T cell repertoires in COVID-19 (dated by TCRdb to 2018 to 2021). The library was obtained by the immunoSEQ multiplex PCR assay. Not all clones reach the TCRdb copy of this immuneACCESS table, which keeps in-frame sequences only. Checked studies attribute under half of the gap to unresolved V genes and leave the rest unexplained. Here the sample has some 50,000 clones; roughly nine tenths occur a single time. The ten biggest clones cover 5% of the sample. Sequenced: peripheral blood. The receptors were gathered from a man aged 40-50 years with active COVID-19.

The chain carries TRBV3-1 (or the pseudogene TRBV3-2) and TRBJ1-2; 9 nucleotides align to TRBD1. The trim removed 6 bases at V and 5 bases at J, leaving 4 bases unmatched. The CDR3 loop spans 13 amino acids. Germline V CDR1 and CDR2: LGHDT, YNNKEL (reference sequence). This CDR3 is CASRLGQGYGYTF. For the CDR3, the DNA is TGTGCCAGCAGGCTGGGACAGGGTTATGGCTACACCTTC.

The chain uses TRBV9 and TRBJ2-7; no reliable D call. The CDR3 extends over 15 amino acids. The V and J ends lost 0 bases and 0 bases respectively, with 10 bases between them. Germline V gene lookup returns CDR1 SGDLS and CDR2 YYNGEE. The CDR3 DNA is TGTGCCAGCAGCGTAGGCGGAGATCGCTCCTACGAGCAGTACTTC. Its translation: CASSVGGDRSYEQYF. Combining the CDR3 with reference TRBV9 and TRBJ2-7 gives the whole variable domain DSGVTQTPKHLITATGQRVTLRCSPRSGDLSVYWYQQSLDQGLQFLIQYYNGEERAKGNILERFSAQQFPDLHSELNLSSLELGDSALYFCASSVGGDRSYEQYFGPGTRLTVT.

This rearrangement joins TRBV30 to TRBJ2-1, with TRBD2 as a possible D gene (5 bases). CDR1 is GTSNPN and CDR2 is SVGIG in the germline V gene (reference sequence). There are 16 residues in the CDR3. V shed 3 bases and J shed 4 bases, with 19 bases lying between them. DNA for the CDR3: TGTGCCTGGAGGAGGGCTCTGGGTCTAAGATACAATGAGCAGTTCTTC. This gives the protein CAWRRALGLRYNEQFF.

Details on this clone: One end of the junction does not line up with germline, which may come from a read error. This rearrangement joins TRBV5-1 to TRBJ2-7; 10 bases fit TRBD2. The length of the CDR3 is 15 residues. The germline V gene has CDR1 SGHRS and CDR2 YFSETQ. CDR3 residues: CASSRKGLATPQGDF. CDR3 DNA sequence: TGCGCCAGCAGCCGGAAGGGACTAGCGACGCCCCAAGGGGACTTC.

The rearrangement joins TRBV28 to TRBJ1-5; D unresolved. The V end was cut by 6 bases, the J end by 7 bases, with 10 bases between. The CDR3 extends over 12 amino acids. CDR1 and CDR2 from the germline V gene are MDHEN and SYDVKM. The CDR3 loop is CASSLLLQPQHF. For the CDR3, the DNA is TGTGCCAGCAGCCTACTGTTACAGCCCCAGCATTTT.

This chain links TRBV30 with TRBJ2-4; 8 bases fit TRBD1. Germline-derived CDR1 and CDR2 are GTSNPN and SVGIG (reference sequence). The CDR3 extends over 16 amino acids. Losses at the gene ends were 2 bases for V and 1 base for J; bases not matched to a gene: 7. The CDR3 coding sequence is TGTGCCTGGAGTTCTACAGGGGGGTGGGCCAAAAACATTCAGTACTTC. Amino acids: CAWSSTGGWAKNIQYF.

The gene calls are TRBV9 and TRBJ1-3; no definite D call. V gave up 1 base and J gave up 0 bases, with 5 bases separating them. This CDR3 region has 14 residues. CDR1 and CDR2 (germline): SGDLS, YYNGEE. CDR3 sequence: CASSVTSSGNTIYF. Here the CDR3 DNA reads TGTGCCAGCAGCGTAACGAGCTCTGGAAACACCATATATTTT.

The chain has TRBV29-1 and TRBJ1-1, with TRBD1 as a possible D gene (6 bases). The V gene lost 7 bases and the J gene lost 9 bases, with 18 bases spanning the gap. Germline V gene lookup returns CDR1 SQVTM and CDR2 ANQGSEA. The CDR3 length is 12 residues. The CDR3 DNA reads TGCAGCGCAGCCCAGGGGCTTTTAAAAGCTTTCTTT. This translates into CSAAQGLLKAFF.

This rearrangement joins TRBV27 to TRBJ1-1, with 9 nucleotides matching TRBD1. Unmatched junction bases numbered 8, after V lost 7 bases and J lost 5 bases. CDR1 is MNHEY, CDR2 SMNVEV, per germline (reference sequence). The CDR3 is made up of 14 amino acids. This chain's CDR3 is CASTRRTGVTEAFF. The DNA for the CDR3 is TGTGCCAGCACCCGGAGGACAGGGGTAACTGAAGCTTTCTTT.

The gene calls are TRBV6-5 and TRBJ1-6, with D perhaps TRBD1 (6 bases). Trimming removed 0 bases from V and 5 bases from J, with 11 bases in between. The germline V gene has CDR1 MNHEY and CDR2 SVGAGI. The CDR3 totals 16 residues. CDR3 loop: CASSYSIPGDNSPLHF. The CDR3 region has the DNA TGTGCCAGCAGTTACTCCATCCCAGGGGATAATTCACCCCTCCACTTT.

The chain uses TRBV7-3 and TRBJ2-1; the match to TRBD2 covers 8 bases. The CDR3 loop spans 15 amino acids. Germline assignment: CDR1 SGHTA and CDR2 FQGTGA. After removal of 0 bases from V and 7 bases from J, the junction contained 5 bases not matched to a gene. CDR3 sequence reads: CASSLTREGRNEQFF. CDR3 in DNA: TGTGCCAGCAGCTTAACCCGGGAGGGCCGGAATGAGCAGTTCTTC.

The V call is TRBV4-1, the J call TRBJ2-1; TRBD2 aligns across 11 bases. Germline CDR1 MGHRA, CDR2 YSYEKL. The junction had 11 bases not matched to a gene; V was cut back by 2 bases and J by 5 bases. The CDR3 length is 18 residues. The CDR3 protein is CASSQPILAGGLNNEQFF. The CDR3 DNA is TGCGCCAGCAGCCAACCGATCCTAGCGGGAGGCCTTAACAATGAGCAGTTCTTC.

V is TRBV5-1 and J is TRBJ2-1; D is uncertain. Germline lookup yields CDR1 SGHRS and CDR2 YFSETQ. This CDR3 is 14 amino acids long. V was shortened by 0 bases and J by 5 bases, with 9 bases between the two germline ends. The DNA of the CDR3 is TGCGCCAGCAGCTTGGTGAGTGGTAACAATGAGCAGTTCTTC. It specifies CASSLVSGNNEQFF.

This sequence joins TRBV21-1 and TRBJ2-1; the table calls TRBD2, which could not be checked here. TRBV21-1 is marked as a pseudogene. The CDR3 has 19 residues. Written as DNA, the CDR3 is TGTGCCAGCAGCAAATCTGGAGAACTAGCGGGAGGGCCAAAGCCTGAGCAGTTCTTC. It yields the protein CASSKSGELAGGPKPEQFF.

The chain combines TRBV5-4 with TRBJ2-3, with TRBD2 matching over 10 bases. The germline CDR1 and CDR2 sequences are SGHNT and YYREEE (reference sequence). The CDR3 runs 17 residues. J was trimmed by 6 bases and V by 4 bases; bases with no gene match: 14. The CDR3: CASSQASGSLKGDTQYF. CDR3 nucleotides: TGTGCCAGCAGCCAAGCTAGCGGGAGCTTGAAAGGCGATACGCAGTATTTT.

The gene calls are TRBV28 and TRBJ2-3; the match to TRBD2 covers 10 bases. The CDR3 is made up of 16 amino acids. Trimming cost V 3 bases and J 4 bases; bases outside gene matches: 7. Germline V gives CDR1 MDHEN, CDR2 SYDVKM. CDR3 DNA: TGTGCCAGCAGTTTCAGAGCGGGAGGGAATCCAGATACGCAGTATTTT. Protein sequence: CASSFRAGGNPDTQYF.

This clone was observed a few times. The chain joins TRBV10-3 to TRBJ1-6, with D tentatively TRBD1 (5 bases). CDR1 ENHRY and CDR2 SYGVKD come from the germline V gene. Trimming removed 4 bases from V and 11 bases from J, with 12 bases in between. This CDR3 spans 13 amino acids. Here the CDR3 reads CAISVGVETPLHF. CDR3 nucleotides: TGTGCCATCAGTGTAGGGGTCGAGACACCCCTCCACTTT.

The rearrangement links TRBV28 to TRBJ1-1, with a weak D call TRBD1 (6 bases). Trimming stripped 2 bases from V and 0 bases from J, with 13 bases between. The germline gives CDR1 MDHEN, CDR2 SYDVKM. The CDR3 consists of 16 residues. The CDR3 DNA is TGTGCCAGCAGTTTAAGGGGACACTTAATGAACACTGAAGCTTTCTTT. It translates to CASSLRGHLMNTEAFF.

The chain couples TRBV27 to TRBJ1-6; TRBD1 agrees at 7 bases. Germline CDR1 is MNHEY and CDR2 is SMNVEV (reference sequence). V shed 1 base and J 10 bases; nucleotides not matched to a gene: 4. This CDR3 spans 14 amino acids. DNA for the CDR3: TGTGCCAGCAGTTTATTTACAGGGGCCTCACCCCTCCACTTT. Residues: CASSLFTGASPLHF.

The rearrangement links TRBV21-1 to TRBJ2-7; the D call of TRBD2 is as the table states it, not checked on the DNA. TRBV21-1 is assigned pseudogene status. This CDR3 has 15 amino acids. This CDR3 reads CASSPRLARIYEQYF. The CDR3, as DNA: TGTGCCAGCAGCCCCCGTCTAGCGAGGATCTACGAGCAGTACTTC.